The 27 T cell receptor beta chains reported below all come from one sample, sequenced in a study of identical twins. TCRdb re-called the 5' RACE reads with MiXCR, one entry per CDR3 protein. The repertoire has a few hundred thousand distinct CDR3 sequences, approximately 24% of them found once; the top ten carry 2.5% to 3.5%. These data also featured in a second study, about T cells expressing NK-cell markers.

Sequenced input: CD4+ T cells sorted from blood. These receptors all stem from a woman aged 18-30 years in good health.

The J gene is TRBJ1-6, the V gene TRBV12-3 or TRBV12-4, with a tentative D call TRBD1 (6 bases). The CDR3 covers 15 residues. Deletions cut 5 bases from V and 3 bases from J, with 11 bases between. This CDR3 reads CASSGGGSYNSPLHF. CDR3 in DNA: TGTGCCAGCAGTGGAGGGGGGAGCTATAATTCACCCCTCCACTTT.

The chain carries TRBV5-1 and TRBJ2-1; TRBD2 agrees at 10 bases. The CDR3 has 12 residues. After removal of 2 bases from V and 13 bases from J, the junction contained 3 bases not matched to a gene. Germline V gene data show CDR1 as SGHRS and CDR2 as YFSETQ. DNA of the CDR3: TGCGCCAGCAGCTTAGGACTAGCGGATCAGTTCTTC. This sequence encodes CASSLGLADQFF.

This clonotype was seen repeatedly, ten times or more. The rearrangement joins TRBV12-3 or TRBV12-4 to TRBJ2-5, with D unresolved. The CDR3 contains 11 residues. Trimming pared 4 bases from V and 4 bases from J, leaving 4 bases between. CDR3 DNA: TGTGCCAGCAGTTGGGGAGAGACCCAGTACTTC. Protein: CASSWGETQYF.

This clonotype was observed a single time. A junction boundary mismatches the germline segment, possibly from a read error. The CDR3 DNA is TGCGCCAGCAGTCCACGACTAGACCTATGGTCCTACGATGAGCAGTTCTTC. Amino acids: CASSPRLDLWSYDEQFF. The chain joins TRBV23-1 to TRBJ2-1, with D tentatively TRBD2 (6 bases). TRBV23-1 falls under the ORF class, with uncertain function. This CDR3 region has 17 residues.

DNA for the CDR3: TGTGCCACCAGCAGCCCTCTGCGGGCGAGCACCGGGGAGCTGTTTTTT. It specifies CATSSPLRASTGELFF. The chain is built from TRBV15 and TRBJ2-2, with D perhaps TRBD2 (5 bases). Germline V gene lookup returns CDR1 LNHNV and CDR2 YYDKDF (reference sequence). Deletions cut 3 bases from V and 4 bases from J, with 15 bases between. This CDR3 is 16 amino acids long. Full variable domain (rest looked up from reference TRBV15 and TRBJ2-2): DAMVIQNPRYQVTQFGKPVTLSCSQTLNHNVMYWYQQKSSQAPKLLFHYYDKDFNNEADTPDNFQSRRPNTSFCFLDIRSPGLGDTAMYLCATSSPLRASTGELFFGEGSRLTVL.

V and J are TRBV3-1 and TRBJ1-2; D gene uncertain. V was shortened by 1 base and J by 7 bases, with 13 bases between the two germline ends. This CDR3 is 14 amino acids long. From germline, CDR1 is LGHDT and CDR2 YNNKEL (reference sequence). The CDR3 is CASSQGGQPFGYTF. Written as DNA, the CDR3 is TGTGCCAGCAGCCAAGGCGGGCAGCCTTTTGGCTACACCTTC.

The rearrangement joins TRBV30 to TRBJ1-1; no clear D. CDR1 and CDR2 (germline): GTSNPN, SVGIG (reference sequence). This CDR3 is 11 amino acids long. V lost 0 bases, J lost 3 bases, and 2 bases lay in between. The CDR3 coding sequence is TGTGCCTGGAGTGTCTACACTGAAGCTTTCTTT. Protein sequence: CAWSVYTEAFF.

The genes are TRBV19 and TRBJ2-7; either TRBD1 or TRBD2 may supply D (5 bases each). The CDR3 runs to 15 residues. CDR1 LNHDA and CDR2 SQIVND come from the germline V gene (reference sequence). V lost 5 bases, J lost 1 base, and 15 bases lay in between. DNA for the CDR3: TGTGCCAGTAGTGCCGCAGGGACCCCATCCTACGAGCAGTACTTC. As protein: CASSAAGTPSYEQYF.

The rearrangement links TRBV20-1 to TRBJ2-1, with TRBD2 matching 11 bases. Looked up from germline, CDR1 is DFQATT and CDR2 is SNEGSKA (reference sequence). This CDR3 is 13 amino acids long. V trimming: 1 base; J trimming: 9 bases; junction bases outside the gene matches: 2. The CDR3 DNA reads TGCAGTGCTAGAGGGCTAGCGGGGGGTGAGCAGTTCTTC. This translates into CSARGLAGGEQFF.

In its sample, this clonotype was seen many times. The rearrangement uses TRBV12-3 or TRBV12-4 and TRBJ2-1; 9 bases agree with TRBD2. The V gene end was trimmed by 2 bases and the J gene end by 10 bases; junction bases not matched to a gene: 15. The CDR3 spans 17 residues. CDR3 in DNA: TGTGCCAGCAGTTTACCCATTCCTAGCGGGGTAAGAAGCGAGCAGTTCTTC. This gives the protein CASSLPIPSGVRSEQFF.

The V and J genes are TRBV6-1 and TRBJ2-1; the D call may be TRBD1 or TRBD2 (5 bases each). Germline V lookup: CDR1 MNHNS, CDR2 SASEGT. The CDR3 extends over 17 amino acids. The V and J ends lost 6 bases and 0 bases respectively, with 18 bases between them. DNA for the CDR3: TGTGCCAGCAGGCGAAAAGTCCGGGACGCCTCCTACAATGAGCAGTTCTTC. It codes for CASRRKVRDASYNEQFF.

The chain couples TRBV18 to TRBJ1-2; 8 positions match TRBD1. After removal of 6 bases from V and 4 bases from J, the junction contained 13 bases not matched to a gene. Germline-derived CDR1 and CDR2 are KGHSH and LQKENI. The length of the CDR3 is 16 residues. CDR3 sequence: CASSPGGPSPSYGYTF. The CDR3 DNA reads as TGTGCCAGCTCGCCAGGGGGCCCATCCCCATCCTATGGCTACACCTTC.

V is TRBV5-1 and J is TRBJ2-3; D is unclear. The CDR3 loop spans 15 amino acids. V lost 3 bases to trimming and J lost 5 bases, with 16 bases between them. The germline gives CDR1 SGHRS, CDR2 YFSETQ. The CDR3 here is CASSSHRLFGDTQYF. The CDR3, as DNA: TGCGCCAGCAGCTCCCATCGGCTATTTGGAGATACGCAGTATTTT.

This clonotype has just a few counts. V and J are TRBV6-5 and TRBJ2-3, with a tentative D call TRBD1 (5 bases). The length of the CDR3 is 15 residues. Germline V CDR1 and CDR2: MNHEY, SVGAGI. Trimming stripped 0 bases from V and 4 bases from J, with 11 bases between. The CDR3 sequence is CASSYSGLGSDTQYF. DNA of the CDR3: TGTGCCAGCAGTTACTCGGGGCTGGGATCAGATACGCAGTATTTT.

V usage is TRBV27 and J usage is TRBJ1-1, with D maybe TRBD1 (5 bases). CDR3 length: 16 amino acids. V lost 4 bases and J lost 0, with 15 bases in between. The V gene's germline CDR1 is MNHEY and CDR2 SMNVEV (reference sequence). The CDR3 DNA is TGTGCCAGCAGTTCCAAGGACACCAGTATGAACACTGAAGCTTTCTTT. Amino acids: CASSSKDTSMNTEAFF.

This clonotype has just a few counts. This sequence joins TRBV27 and TRBJ1-1, with D possibly TRBD1 on 6 matching bases. The CDR3 extends over 14 amino acids. V lost 6 bases and J 1 base, leaving 12 bases between the germline ends. CDR1 MNHEY and CDR2 SMNVEV come from the germline V gene (reference sequence). CDR3 DNA: TGTGCCAGCAGGGGACTGGACAGGAACACTGAAGCTTTCTTT. This gives the protein CASRGLDRNTEAFF.

This clonotype appeared a few times. The gene calls are TRBV6-2 or TRBV6-3 and TRBJ1-6, with D uncertain. CDR3 length: 13 residues. V lost 8 bases and J 7 bases, leaving 12 bases between the germline ends. The V gene's germline CDR1 is MNHEY and CDR2 SVGEGT. Written as DNA, the CDR3 is TGTGCCAGCGGGCGTAGGGTGAATTCACCCCTCCACTTT. This translates into CASGRRVNSPLHF.

The V gene is TRBV20-1, the J gene TRBJ2-7; either TRBD1 or TRBD2 may fit D (5 bases each). Germline V gives CDR1 DFQATT, CDR2 SNEGSKA (reference sequence). The V gene lost 5 bases and the J gene lost 3 bases, with 14 bases spanning the gap. This CDR3 region has 13 residues. The CDR3 loop is CSARRGANYEQYF. Here the CDR3 DNA reads TGCAGTGCTCGCAGAGGGGCTAACTACGAGCAGTACTTC.

This clonotype appeared a few times. The rearrangement joins TRBV12-3 or TRBV12-4 to TRBJ2-1; D gene ambiguous. The V end was cut by 3 bases, the J end by 10 bases, with 7 bases between. The CDR3 is made up of 11 amino acids. The CDR3 spells CASSLAAEQFF. The CDR3 coding sequence is TGTGCCAGCAGTTTGGCAGCGGAGCAGTTCTTC.

The chain has TRBV30 and TRBJ2-1, with 9 bases aligning to TRBD2. CDR1 and CDR2 from the germline V gene are GTSNPN and SVGIG (reference sequence). V lost 0 bases to trimming and J lost 13 bases; unmatched junction nucleotides: 4. The CDR3 totals 12 residues. Here the CDR3 reads CAWSVSGSNQFF. In DNA form, the CDR3 reads TGTGCCTGGAGTGTTAGCGGGAGTAACCAGTTCTTC.

This clonotype was seen a few times. The chain combines TRBV20-1 with TRBJ2-3, with D perhaps being TRBD1 or TRBD2 (5 bases each). This CDR3 has 14 amino acids. Between the trimmed V and J ends, which lost 1 base and 1 base, there was a span of 9 bases. CDR1 is DFQATT and CDR2 is SNEGSKA in the germline V gene (reference sequence). The CDR3 spells CSARVGPGTDTQYF. The CDR3 DNA sequence: TGCAGTGCTAGAGTGGGACCTGGCACAGATACGCAGTATTTT.

The chain couples TRBV5-1 to TRBJ1-1; 9 positions match TRBD1. The CDR3 totals 13 residues. Germline V CDR1 and CDR2: SGHRS, YFSETQ. Losses at the gene ends were 7 bases for V and 3 bases for J; bases not matched to a gene: 4. The CDR3 loop is CASQGQGDTEAFF. DNA of the CDR3: TGCGCCAGCCAGGGACAGGGTGACACTGAAGCTTTCTTT.

CDR3 nucleotides: TGTGCCAGCAGCTTAGCGCAGGGAGTAGTCCCCTACAATGAGCAGTTCTTC. Its translation: CASSLAQGVVPYNEQFF. The chain couples TRBV7-2 to TRBJ2-1; the D gene could be TRBD1 or TRBD2 (5 bases each). With 0 bases removed from V and 2 bases from J, the gap between germline ends came to 14 bases. This CDR3 contains 17 residues. Germline CDR1 reads SGHTA; CDR2 reads FQGNSA.

This clonotype was observed a few times. The chain recombines TRBV12-3 or TRBV12-4 with TRBJ2-5, with 7 bases fitting TRBD1. This CDR3 is built from 15 residues. The V and J ends lost 6 bases and 0 bases, in that order; junction bases with no gene match: 7. This CDR3 reads CASSSGQRYQETQYF. The CDR3 DNA follows: TGTGCCAGCAGCTCGGGACAGCGGTACCAAGAGACCCAGTACTTC.

This clonotype came up many times. The chain couples TRBV12-3 or TRBV12-4 to TRBJ1-2; the match to TRBD1 covers 7 bases. The trim removed 5 bases at V and 7 bases at J, leaving 10 bases unmatched. The CDR3 length is 14 residues. The CDR3 DNA follows: TGTGCCAGCAGTCCTTCCAGGGGGGTTGGTGGCTACACCTTC. Its protein is CASSPSRGVGGYTF.

The gene calls are TRBV5-1 and TRBJ2-1; 7 bases are shared with TRBD2. CDR1 and CDR2 (germline): SGHRS, YFSETQ. The CDR3 covers 13 residues. Losses at the gene ends were 0 bases for V and 9 bases for J; bases not matched to a gene: 3. The CDR3 bases are TGCGCCAGCAGCTTGGACGGGAGGACTGAGCAGTTCTTC. Translating gives CASSLDGRTEQFF.

The CDR3: CASSVRDHYGYTF. CDR3 DNA: TGTGCCAGCAGCGTCAGGGATCACTATGGCTACACCTTC. This chain links TRBV9 with TRBJ1-2, with D tentatively TRBD1 (5 bases). V was cut by 2 bases and J by 3 bases, with 8 bases left in between. CDR1 and CDR2 (germline): SGDLS, YYNGEE. The CDR3 has 13 residues.